One sample yielded the 2 T cell receptor beta chains listed below, sequenced in a study of blood T cell repertoires in COVID-19. Clones were sequenced by immunoSEQ multiplex PCR, and TCRdb holds only the in-frame ones, with some missing. The table shows about 62,000 clones, with over 70% occurring only once. Sample: peripheral blood. The receptors here all came from a human donor in a cohort sampled during active COVID-19.

J is TRBJ1-1 and V is TRBV25-1, with TRBD1 matching over 7 bases. The CDR3 loop spans 13 amino acids. Per the germline V gene, CDR1 is MGHDK and CDR2 is SYGVNS. V shed 2 bases, J shed 8 bases, and the junction held 5 bases outside the gene matches. CDR3 in DNA: TGTGCCAGCAGTGAAGACAGGGTGTCCGAAGCTTTCTTT. Translated: CASSEDRVSEAFF.

This clone was recorded once. This chain links TRBV5-1 with TRBJ1-4; D not certain. V was cut by 0 bases and J by 8 bases, with 5 bases left in between. The germline V gene has CDR1 SGHRS and CDR2 YFSETQ. This CDR3 spans 12 amino acids. CDR3 in amino acids: CASSLGREKLFF. CDR3 sequence (DNA): TGCGCCAGCAGCTTGGGCAGGGAAAAACTGTTTTTT.